This T cell receptor beta chain emerged from a study of early T cells in non-severe SARS-CoV-2 infection. Study-level background: Sequencing of bulk RNA from unsorted whole blood was done, without chain pairing.

Per germline, CDR1 SEHNR and CDR2 FQNEAQ (reference sequence). The CDR3 length is 14 residues. Trimming left V 5 bases short and J 0 bases short, with 9 bases between. Individual cDNA molecules were tagged with unique molecular identifiers. TCRdb called the 5' RACE reads again in MiXCR, with one record for every CDR3 protein. The profile shows some 45,000 distinct CDR3 sequences, about 4% of them singletons. Whole-study results and caveats: Reliance on VDJdb matching favored anti-spike CD8 responses; private and CD4 specificities were missed.

This clonotype was seen ten or more times. Its antigen is unidentified. V is TRBV7-9 and J is TRBJ2-3; the D is unclear. The sample taken for sequencing was whole blood. The TCR was taken from an adult who was a healthcare worker with PCR-confirmed SARS-CoV-2 infection or an uninfected control (not recorded which). CDR3 coding DNA: TGTGCCAGCAGCGCACAGTACAGCACAGATACGCAGTATTTT. Translated, it gives CASSAQYSTDTQYF.